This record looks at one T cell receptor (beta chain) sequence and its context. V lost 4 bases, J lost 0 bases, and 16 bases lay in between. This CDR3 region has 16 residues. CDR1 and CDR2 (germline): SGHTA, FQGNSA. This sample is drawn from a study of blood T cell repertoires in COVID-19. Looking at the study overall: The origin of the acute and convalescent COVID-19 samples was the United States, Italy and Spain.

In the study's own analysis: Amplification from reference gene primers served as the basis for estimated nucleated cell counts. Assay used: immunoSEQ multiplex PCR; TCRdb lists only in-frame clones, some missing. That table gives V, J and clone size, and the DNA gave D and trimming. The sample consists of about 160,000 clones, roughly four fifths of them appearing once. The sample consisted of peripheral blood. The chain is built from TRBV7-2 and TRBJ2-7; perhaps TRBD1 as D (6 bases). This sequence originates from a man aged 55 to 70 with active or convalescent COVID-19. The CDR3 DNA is TGTGCCAGCAGCTCCCCGACCGACAGGAGCTCCTACGAGCAGTACTTC. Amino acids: CASSSPTDRSSYEQYF.